The 9 T cell receptor beta chains reported below all come from one sample, sequenced in a study of cytomegalovirus exposure and HLA in healthy donors. Use of 60 Vbeta and 13 Jbeta primers characterized the PCR. The protocol was immunoSEQ multiplex PCR, while the TCRdb copy is restricted to in-frame clones and leaves out a portion. In the table there are 50,000 or so clones, 72% of which are singletons. The sample comprised PBMCs. Receptors were obtained from a woman between 45 and 60 years old in good health and CMV-seronegative.

The chain links TRBV10-3 to TRBJ1-3; 12 nucleotides align to TRBD1. The trim removed 9 bases at V and 1 base at J, leaving 1 base unmatched. Germline V gives CDR1 ENHRY, CDR2 SYGVKD. The CDR3 has 14 residues. This chain's CDR3 is CAMGQGASGNTIYF. Here the CDR3 DNA reads TGTGCCATGGGACAGGGGGCTTCTGGAAACACCATATATTTT.

The chain's CDR3 is CASSQAGGSYNEQFF. The DNA of the CDR3 is TGTGCCAGCAGCCAAGCGGGAGGGTCCTACAATGAGCAGTTCTTC. The genes are TRBV14 and TRBJ2-1; 8 bases align to TRBD2. Germline V gene lookup returns CDR1 SGHDN and CDR2 FVKESK. The CDR3 consists of 15 residues. J was trimmed by 1 base and V by 1 base; bases with no gene match: 0.

The chain recombines TRBV27 with TRBJ1-1; perhaps TRBD1 as D (6 bases). V shed 11 bases and J shed 5 bases, with 15 bases lying between them. The CDR3 totals 12 residues. The V gene's germline CDR1 is MNHEY and CDR2 SMNVEV (reference sequence). Here the CDR3 DNA reads TGTGCCTCCTCTACAGGGCGGACTGAAGCTTTCTTT. It specifies CASSTGRTEAFF.

This clone was detected only a few times. The V and J genes are TRBV5-4 and TRBJ1-4; 8 bases line up with TRBD1. Losses at the gene ends were 4 bases for V and 8 bases for J; bases not matched to a gene: 7. CDR1 and CDR2 from the germline V gene are SGHNT and YYREEE (reference sequence). The CDR3 consists of 14 residues. The CDR3 protein is CASSSGQGGEKLFF. Written as DNA, the CDR3 is TGTGCCAGCAGCAGCGGACAGGGTGGGGAAAAACTGTTTTTT.

This sequence joins TRBV9 and TRBJ1-4; 7 nucleotides line up with TRBD1. This CDR3 region has 15 residues. The V segment lost 2 bases and the J segment 2 bases; nucleotides outside the gene matches: 3. The germline V gene has CDR1 SGDLS and CDR2 YYNGEE. In nucleotides, the CDR3 is TGTGCCAGCAGCGTCGGGACAGCGACTAATGAAAAACTGTTTTTT. This translates into CASSVGTATNEKLFF.

This clone was seen a few times. J is TRBJ1-2 and V is TRBV4-2, with D unclear. V gave up 0 bases and J gave up 0 bases, with 11 bases separating them. This CDR3 region has 16 residues. CDR1 and CDR2 (germline): LGHNA, YNFKEQ. This CDR3 is CASSQDGVTANYGYTF. Written as DNA, the CDR3 is TGTGCCAGCAGCCAAGACGGGGTCACCGCTAACTATGGCTACACCTTC.

The chain has TRBV7-9 and TRBJ1-5; D is uncertain. The CDR3 is made up of 12 amino acids. Between the trimmed V and J ends, which lost 1 base and 6 bases, there was a span of 4 bases. Per germline, CDR1 SEHNR and CDR2 FQNEAQ (reference sequence). Written as DNA, the CDR3 is TGTGCCAGCAGCTTAGGGAGTCAGCCCCAGCATTTT. Translation gives CASSLGSQPQHF.

The chain employs TRBV5-1 and TRBJ1-2; D is uncertain. The CDR3 spans 13 residues. Trimming left V 4 bases short and J 7 bases short, with 14 bases between. Germline V lookup: CDR1 SGHRS, CDR2 YFSETQ. The DNA for the CDR3 is TGCGCCAGCAGCCTACCCCAAGCAGGTGGCTACACCTTC. Translating gives CASSLPQAGGYTF.

The rearrangement links TRBV27 to TRBJ1-3, with a tentative D call TRBD1 (5 bases). Per germline, CDR1 MNHEY and CDR2 SMNVEV (reference sequence). This CDR3 has 12 amino acids. V was shortened by 4 bases and J by 8 bases, with 9 bases between the two germline ends. For the CDR3, the DNA is TGTGCCAGCAGTTCACAAGGGGACACCATATATTTT. Residues: CASSSQGDTIYF.